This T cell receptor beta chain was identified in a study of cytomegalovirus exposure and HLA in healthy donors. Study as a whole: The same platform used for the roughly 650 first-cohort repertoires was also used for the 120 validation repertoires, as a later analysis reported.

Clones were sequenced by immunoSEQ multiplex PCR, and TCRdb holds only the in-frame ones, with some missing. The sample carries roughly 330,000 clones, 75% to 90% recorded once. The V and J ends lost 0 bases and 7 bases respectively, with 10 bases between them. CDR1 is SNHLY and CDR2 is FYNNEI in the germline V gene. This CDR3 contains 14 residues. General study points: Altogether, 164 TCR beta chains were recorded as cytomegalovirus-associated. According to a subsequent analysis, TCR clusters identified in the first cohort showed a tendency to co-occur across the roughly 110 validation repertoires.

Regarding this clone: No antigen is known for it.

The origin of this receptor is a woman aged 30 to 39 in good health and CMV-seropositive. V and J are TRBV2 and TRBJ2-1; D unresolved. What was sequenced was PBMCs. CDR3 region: CASSEALMQNEQFF. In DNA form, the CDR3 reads TGTGCCAGCAGTGAAGCCCTCATGCAGAATGAGCAGTTCTTC. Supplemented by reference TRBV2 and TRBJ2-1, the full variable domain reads EPEVTQTPSHQVTQMGQEVILRCVPISNHLYFYWYRQILGQKVEFLVSFYNNEISEKSEIFDDQFSVERPDGSNFTLKIRSTKLEDSAMYFCASSEALMQNEQFFGPGTRLTVL.